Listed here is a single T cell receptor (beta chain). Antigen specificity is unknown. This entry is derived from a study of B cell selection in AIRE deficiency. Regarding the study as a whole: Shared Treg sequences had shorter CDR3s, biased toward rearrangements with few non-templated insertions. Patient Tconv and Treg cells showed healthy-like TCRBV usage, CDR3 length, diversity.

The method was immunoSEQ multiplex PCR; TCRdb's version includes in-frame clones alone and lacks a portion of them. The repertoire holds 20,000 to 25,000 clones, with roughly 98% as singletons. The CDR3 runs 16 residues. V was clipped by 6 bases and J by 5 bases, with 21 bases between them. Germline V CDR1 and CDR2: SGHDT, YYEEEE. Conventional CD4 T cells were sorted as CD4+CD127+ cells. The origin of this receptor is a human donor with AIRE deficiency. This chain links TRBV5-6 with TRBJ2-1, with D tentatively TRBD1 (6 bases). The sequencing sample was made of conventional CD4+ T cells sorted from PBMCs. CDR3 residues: CASTWQGTPIDNEQFF. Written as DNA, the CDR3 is TGTGCCAGCACCTGGCAAGGGACACCGATTGACAATGAGCAGTTCTTC.